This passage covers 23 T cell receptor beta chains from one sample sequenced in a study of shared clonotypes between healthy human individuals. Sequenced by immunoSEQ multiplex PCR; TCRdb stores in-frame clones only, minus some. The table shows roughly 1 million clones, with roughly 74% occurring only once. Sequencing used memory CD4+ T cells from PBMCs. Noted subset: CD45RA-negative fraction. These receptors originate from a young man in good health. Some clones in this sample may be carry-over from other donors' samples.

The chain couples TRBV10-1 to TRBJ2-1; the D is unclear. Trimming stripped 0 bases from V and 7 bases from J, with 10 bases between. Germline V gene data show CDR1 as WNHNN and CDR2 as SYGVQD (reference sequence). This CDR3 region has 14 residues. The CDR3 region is CASSESISVNEQFF. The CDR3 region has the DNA TGCGCCAGCAGTGAGTCGATCTCCGTAAATGAGCAGTTCTTC.

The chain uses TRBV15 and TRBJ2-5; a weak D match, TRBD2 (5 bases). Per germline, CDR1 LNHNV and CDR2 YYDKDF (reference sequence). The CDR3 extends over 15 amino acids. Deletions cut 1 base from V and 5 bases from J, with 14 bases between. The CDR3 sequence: CATSRGGGERETQYF. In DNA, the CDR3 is TGTGCCACCAGCAGAGGGGGTGGGGAGAGGGAGACCCAGTACTTC.

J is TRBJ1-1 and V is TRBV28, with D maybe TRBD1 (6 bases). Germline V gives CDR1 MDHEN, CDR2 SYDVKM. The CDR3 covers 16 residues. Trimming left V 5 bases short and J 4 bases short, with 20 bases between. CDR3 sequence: CASSLPPGGLSTEAFF. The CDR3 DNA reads TGTGCCAGCAGTCTCCCCCCCGGGGGGCTTTCCACTGAAGCTTTCTTT.

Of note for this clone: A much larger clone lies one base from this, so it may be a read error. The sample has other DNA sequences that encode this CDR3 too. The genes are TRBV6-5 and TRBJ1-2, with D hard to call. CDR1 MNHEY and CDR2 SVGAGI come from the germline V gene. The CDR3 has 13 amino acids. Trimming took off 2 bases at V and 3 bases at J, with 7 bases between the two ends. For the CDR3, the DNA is TGTGCCAGCAGTTACACCGGGGACTATGGCTACACCTTC. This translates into CASSYTGDYGYTF.

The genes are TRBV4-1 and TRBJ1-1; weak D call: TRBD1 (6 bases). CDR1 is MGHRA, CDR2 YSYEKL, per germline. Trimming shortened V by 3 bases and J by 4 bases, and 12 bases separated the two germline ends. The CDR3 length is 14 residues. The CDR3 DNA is TGCGCCAGCAGCCAGTACAGGGCAGGCACTGAAGCTTTCTTT. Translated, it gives CASSQYRAGTEAFF.

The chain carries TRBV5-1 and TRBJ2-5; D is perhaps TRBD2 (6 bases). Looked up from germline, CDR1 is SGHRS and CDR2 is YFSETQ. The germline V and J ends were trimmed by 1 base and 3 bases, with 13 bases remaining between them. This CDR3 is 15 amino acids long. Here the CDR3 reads CASSLWEDAEETQYF. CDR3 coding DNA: TGCGCCAGCAGCTTGTGGGAGGACGCCGAAGAGACCCAGTACTTC.

The CDR3 here is CASSFGAGDSYEQYF. The CDR3, as DNA: TGCGCCAGCAGCTTCGGCGCAGGGGACTCCTACGAGCAGTACTTC. The chain has TRBV5-1 and TRBJ2-7; D might be TRBD1 (6 bases). Germline values: CDR1 SGHRS, CDR2 YFSETQ. Deletions cut 2 bases from V and 0 bases from J, with 12 bases between. The CDR3 is 15 amino acids.

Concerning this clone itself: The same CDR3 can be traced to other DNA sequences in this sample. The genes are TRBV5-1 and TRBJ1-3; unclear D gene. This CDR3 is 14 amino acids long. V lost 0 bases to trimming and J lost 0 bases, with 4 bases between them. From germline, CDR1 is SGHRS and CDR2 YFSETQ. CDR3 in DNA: TGCGCCAGCAGCTTGGCCGCCTCTGGAAACACCATATATTTT. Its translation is CASSLAASGNTIYF. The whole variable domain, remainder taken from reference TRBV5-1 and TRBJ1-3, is KAGVTQTPRYLIKTRGQQVTLSCSPISGHRSVSWYQQTPGQGLQFLFEYFSETQRNKGNFPGRFSGRQFSNSRSEMNVSTLELGDSALYLCASSLAASGNTIYFGEGSWLTVV.

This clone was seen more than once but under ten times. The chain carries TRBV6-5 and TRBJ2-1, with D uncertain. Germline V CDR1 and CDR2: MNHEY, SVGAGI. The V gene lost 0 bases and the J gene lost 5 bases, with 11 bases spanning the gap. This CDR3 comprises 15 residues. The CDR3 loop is CASSYSRWVDNEQFF. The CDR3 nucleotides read TGTGCCAGCAGTTACTCGCGCTGGGTGGACAATGAGCAGTTCTTC.

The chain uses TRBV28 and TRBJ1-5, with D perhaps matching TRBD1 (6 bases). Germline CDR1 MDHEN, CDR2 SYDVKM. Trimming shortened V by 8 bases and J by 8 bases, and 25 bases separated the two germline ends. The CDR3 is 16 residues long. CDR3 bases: TGTGCCAGCGGGGGCCGTGAGAATGGGCCCGAGGAGCCCCAGCATTTT. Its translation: CASGGRENGPEEPQHF.

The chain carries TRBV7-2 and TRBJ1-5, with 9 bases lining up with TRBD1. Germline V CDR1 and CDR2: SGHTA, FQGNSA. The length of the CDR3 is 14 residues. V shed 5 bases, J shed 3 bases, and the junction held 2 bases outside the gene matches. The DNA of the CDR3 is TGTGCCAGCAGCGGGACAGGGCACAATCAGCCCCAGCATTTT. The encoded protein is CASSGTGHNQPQHF.

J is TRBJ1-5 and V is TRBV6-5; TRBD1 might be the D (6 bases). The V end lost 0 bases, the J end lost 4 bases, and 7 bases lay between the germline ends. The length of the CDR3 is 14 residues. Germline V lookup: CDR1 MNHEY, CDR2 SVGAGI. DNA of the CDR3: TGTGCCAGCAGTTACTCCCAGGGGAATCAGCCCCAGCATTTT. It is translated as CASSYSQGNQPQHF.

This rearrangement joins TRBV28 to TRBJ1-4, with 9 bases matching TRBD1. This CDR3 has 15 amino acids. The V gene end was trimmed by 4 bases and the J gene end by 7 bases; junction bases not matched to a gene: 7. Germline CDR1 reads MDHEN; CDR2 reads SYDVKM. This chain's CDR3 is CASSYLQGAGEKLFF. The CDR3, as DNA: TGTGCCAGCAGTTATCTACAGGGGGCAGGTGAAAAACTGTTTTTT.

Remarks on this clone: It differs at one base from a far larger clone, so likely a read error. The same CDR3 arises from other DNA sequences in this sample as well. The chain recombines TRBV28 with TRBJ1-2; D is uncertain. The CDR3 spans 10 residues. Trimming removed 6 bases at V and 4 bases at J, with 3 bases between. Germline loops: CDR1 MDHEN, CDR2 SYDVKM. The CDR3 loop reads CASSRYGYTF. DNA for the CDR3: TGTGCCAGCAGCCGCTATGGCTACACCTTC.

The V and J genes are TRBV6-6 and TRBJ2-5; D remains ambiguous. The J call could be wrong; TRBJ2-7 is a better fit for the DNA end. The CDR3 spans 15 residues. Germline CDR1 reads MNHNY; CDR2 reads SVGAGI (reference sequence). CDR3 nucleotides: TGTGCCAGCAGTTCAACGGATAGCTGGACCTACGAGCAGTACTTC. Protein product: CASSSTDSWTYEQYF.

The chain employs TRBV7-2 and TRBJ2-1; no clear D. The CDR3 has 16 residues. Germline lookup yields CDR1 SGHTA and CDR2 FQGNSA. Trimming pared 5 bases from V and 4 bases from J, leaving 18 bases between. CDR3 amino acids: CASSISRYSRYNEQFF. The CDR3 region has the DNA TGTGCCAGCAGCATCTCTAGGTACTCCCGATACAATGAGCAGTTCTTC. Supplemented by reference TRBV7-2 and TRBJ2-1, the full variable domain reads GAGVSQSPSNKVTEKGKDVELRCDPISGHTALYWYRQSLGQGLEFLIYFQGNSAPDKSGLPSDRFSAERTGGSVSTLTIQRTQQEDSAVYLCASSISRYSRYNEQFFGPGTRLTVL.

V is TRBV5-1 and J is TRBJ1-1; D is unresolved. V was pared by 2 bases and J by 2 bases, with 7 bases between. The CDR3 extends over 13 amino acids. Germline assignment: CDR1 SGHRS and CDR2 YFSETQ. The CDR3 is CASSFGKNTEAFF. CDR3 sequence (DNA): TGCGCCAGCAGCTTCGGGAAAAACACTGAAGCTTTCTTT. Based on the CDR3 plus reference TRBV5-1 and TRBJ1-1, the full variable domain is KAGVTQTPRYLIKTRGQQVTLSCSPISGHRSVSWYQQTPGQGLQFLFEYFSETQRNKGNFPGRFSGRQFSNSRSEMNVSTLELGDSALYLCASSFGKNTEAFFGQGTRLTVV.

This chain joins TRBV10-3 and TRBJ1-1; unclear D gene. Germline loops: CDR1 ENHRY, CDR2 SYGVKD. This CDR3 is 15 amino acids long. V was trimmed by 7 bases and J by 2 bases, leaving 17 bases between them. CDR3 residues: CAIKAIQGGNTEAFF. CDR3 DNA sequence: TGTGCCATCAAGGCGATACAAGGCGGAAACACTGAAGCTTTCTTT.

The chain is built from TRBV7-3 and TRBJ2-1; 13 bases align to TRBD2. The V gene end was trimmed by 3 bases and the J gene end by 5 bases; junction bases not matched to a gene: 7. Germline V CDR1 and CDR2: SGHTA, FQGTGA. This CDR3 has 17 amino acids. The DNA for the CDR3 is TGTGCCAGCAGCTTGGGACTAGCGGGAACAAGAGACAATGAGCAGTTCTTC. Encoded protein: CASSLGLAGTRDNEQFF.

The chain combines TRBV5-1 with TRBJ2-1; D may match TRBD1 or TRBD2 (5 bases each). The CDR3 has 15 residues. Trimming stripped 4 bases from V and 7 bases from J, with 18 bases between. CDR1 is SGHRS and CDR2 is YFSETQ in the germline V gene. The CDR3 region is CASSPGPGLRNEQFF. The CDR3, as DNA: TGCGCCAGCAGCCCGGGACCTGGGCTTAGGAATGAGCAGTTCTTC.

For the CDR3, the DNA is TGTGCCAGCAGCTTAACCAGGGAGGCCATTCAGTACTTC. Translating gives CASSLTREAIQYF. The chain combines TRBV7-3 with TRBJ2-4; the D gene is possibly TRBD2 (6 bases). The CDR3 contains 13 residues. V was trimmed by 0 bases and J by 9 bases, leaving 9 bases between them. Germline CDR1 SGHTA, CDR2 FQGTGA.

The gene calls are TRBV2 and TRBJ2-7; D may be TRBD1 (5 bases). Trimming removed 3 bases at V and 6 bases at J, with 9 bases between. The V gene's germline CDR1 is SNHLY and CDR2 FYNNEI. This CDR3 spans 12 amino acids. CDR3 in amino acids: CASSDQGREQYF. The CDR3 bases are TGTGCCAGCAGTGACCAGGGCCGCGAGCAGTACTTC.

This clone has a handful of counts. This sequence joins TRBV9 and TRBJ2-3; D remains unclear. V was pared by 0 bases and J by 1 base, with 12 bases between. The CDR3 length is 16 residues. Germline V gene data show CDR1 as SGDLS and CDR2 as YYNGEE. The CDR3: CASSVGAARGTDTQYF. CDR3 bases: TGTGCCAGCAGCGTAGGGGCAGCTAGAGGCACAGATACGCAGTATTTT.